Described below is a single TCR beta chain sequence and its context. The antigen is unknown. This entry is derived from a study of T cell responses to AZD1222 COVID-19 vaccine. Study findings and constraints: Nearly half of spike-specific TCRs reportedly go after variant regions that carry no mutations. Spike-wide vaccine-associated CD4 TCRs dominated at 160-218 and 743-854. AZD1222 recipients seropositive at baseline numbered only six or seven. The sample set comprised mostly white British donors with more females, and clonal diversity was possibly underestimated.

Sequencing used immunoSEQ multiplex PCR; TCRdb keeps in-frame clones, though not all of them. The sample includes 120,000 to 150,000 clones, approximately 89% of them seen just once. The CDR3 totals 18 residues. J lost 0 bases, V lost 3 bases, and 7 bases had no gene match. Germline CDR1 is MGHDK and CDR2 is SYGVNS. The sample in question was peripheral blood, obtained on day 0 of MenACWY control vaccination. This chain joins TRBV25-1 and TRBJ2-6; 8 nucleotides agree with TRBD1. This TCR was recovered from an adult in good health. CDR3 region: CASSEDRDEGSGANVLTF. CDR3 coding DNA: TGTGCCAGCAGTGAGGACAGGGATGAGGGCTCTGGGGCCAACGTCCTGACTTTC.